The rows below give T cell receptor beta chains drawn from one sample of a study of shared clonotypes between healthy human individuals. The method was immunoSEQ multiplex PCR; TCRdb's version includes in-frame clones alone and lacks a portion of them. The repertoire holds about 2.4 million clones, with 85% to 95% as singletons. Sequences were obtained from naive CD4+ T cells sorted from blood. The receptors derive from a man between 18 and 35 years old in good health. Each CDR3 is given with its conserved first and last residue. Clone size is given for some rows only: seen once, a few or many times, or a class if the clone is expanded.

TRBV10-3,-,TRBJ2-3,CAISESGGVATDTQYF
TRBV11-2,-,TRBJ1-1,CASSLTLNTEAFF
TRBV5-4,-,TRBJ2-1,CASSLAGGPSYNEQFF
TRBV30,-,TRBJ2-7,CAWSFSRTSGRTYEQYF
TRBV29-1,-,TRBJ1-1,CSVVARGMFTEAFF
TRBV6-5,-,TRBJ1-1,CASISSGAAFF
TRBV10-3,-,TRBJ2-7,CAISESSGGAPYEQYF
TRBV5-1,-,TRBJ1-2,CASSPGQGANYGYTF
TRBV7-2,-,TRBJ2-7,CASSPRAGPLLSYEQYF
TRBV19,-,TRBJ1-4,CASSTGGTATNEKLFF
TRBV28,-,TRBJ1-5,CASSPLGGVTDQPQHF
TRBV19,-,TRBJ2-2,CASSSRDRAGELFF
TRBV11-2,-,TRBJ2-7,CATRGGPSYEQYF
TRBV25-1,-,TRBJ1-2,CASSEYADRVIYTF
TRBV19,-,TRBJ2-2,CASSMQLAVRGELFF
TRBV7-2,-,TRBJ2-7,CASSLVYEQYF
TRBV30,-,TRBJ2-3,CAWSRTDTQYF
TRBV5-1,once,TRBJ2-1,CASSLNSGSSYNEQFF
TRBV27,-,TRBJ1-1,CASSLVRGLFLAEAFF
TRBV28,-,TRBJ2-5,CASSFPAGPLQETQYF
TRBV2,-,TRBJ2-4,CASRVKNIQYF
TRBV7-9,-,TRBJ2-1,CASSLDIGDPYNEQFF
TRBV2,-,TRBJ1-2,CASRGDLTGYGYTF
TRBV29-1,few,TRBJ1-1,CSVDSVAFF
TRBV30,-,-,CAWSPDVTYEQYF
TRBV27,-,TRBJ2-5,CASSFSDLGRETQYF
TRBV4-1,-,TRBJ2-2,CASSPPTGKGSWELFF
TRBV4-3,-,TRBJ1-5,CASSQDLGQGNQPQHF
TRBV6-1,once,TRBJ2-7,CASSEIGQPPGEQYF